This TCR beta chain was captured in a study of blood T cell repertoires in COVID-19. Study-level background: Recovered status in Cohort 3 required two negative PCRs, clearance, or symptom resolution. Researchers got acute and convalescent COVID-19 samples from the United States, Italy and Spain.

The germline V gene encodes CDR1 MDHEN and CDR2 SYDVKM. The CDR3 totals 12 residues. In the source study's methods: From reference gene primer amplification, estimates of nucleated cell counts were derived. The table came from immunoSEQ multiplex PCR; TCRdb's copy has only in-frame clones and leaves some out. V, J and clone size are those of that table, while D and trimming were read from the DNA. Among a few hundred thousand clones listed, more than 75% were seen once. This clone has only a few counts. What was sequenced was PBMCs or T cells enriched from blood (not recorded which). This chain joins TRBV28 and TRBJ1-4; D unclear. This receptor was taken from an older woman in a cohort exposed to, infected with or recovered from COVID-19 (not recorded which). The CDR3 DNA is TGTGCTACGGGTTACCTTAATGAAAAACTGTTTTTT. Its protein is CATGYLNEKLFF.